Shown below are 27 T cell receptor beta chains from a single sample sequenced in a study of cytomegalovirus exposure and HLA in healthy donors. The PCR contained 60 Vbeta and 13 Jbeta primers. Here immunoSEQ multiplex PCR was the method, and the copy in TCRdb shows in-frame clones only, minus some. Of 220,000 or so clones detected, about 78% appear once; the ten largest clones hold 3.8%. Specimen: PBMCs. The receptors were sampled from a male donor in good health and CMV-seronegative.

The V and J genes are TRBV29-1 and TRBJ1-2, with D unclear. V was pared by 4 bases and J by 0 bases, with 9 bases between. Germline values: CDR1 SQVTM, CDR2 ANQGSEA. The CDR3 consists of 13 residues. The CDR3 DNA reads TGCAGCGTTGGCCGACATTCTAACTATGGCTACACCTTC. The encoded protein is CSVGRHSNYGYTF.

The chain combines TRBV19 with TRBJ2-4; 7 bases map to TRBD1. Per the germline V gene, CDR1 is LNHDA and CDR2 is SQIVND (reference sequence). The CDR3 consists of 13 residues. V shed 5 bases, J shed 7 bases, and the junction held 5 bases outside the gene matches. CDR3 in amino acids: CASSRGRGNIQYF. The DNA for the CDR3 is TGTGCCAGTAGTCGCGGCAGGGGGAACATTCAGTACTTC. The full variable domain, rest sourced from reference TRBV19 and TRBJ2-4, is DGGITQSPKYLFRKEGQNVTLSCEQNLNHDAMYWYRQDPGQGLRLIYYSQIVNDFQKGDIAEGYSVSREKKESFPLTVTSAQKNPTAFYLCASSRGRGNIQYFGAGTRLSVL.

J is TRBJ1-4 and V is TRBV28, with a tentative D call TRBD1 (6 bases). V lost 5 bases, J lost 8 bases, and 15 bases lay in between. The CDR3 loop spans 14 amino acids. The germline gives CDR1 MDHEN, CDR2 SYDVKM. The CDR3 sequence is CASSLFPQGEKLFF. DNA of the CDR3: TGTGCCAGCAGTCTTTTCCCCCAGGGGGAAAAACTGTTTTTT. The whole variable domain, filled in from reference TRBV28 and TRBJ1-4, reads DVKVTQSSRYLVKRTGEKVFLECVQDMDHENMFWYRQDPGLGLRLIYFSYDVKMKEKGDIPEGYSVSREKKERFSLILESASTNQTSMYLCASSLFPQGEKLFFGSGTQLSVL.

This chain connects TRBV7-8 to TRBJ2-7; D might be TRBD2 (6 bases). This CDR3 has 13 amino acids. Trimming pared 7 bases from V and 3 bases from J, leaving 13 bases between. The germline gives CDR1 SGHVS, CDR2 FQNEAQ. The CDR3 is CASIPKEGYEQYF. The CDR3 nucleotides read TGTGCCAGCATCCCTAAGGAGGGCTACGAGCAGTACTTC.

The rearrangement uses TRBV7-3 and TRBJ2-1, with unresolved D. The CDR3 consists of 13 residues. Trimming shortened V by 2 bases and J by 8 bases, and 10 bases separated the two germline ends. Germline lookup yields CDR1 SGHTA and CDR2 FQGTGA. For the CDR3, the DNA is TGTGCCAGCAGCTTATGGAATGGAGATGAGCAGTTCTTC. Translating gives CASSLWNGDEQFF. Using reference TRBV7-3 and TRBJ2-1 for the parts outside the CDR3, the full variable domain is GAGVSQTPSNKVTEKGKYVELRCDPISGHTALYWYRQSLGQGPEFLIYFQGTGAADDSGLPNDRFFAVRPEGSVSTLKIQRTERGDSAVYLCASSLWNGDEQFFGPGTRLTVL.

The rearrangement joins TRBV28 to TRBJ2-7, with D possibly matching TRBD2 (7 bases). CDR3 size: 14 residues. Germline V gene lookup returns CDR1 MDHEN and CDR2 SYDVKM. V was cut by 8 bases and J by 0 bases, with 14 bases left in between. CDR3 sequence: CASGAGDYSYEQYF. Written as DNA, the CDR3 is TGTGCCAGCGGGGCAGGGGACTACTCCTACGAGCAGTACTTC. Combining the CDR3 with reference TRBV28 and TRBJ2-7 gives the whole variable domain DVKVTQSSRYLVKRTGEKVFLECVQDMDHENMFWYRQDPGLGLRLIYFSYDVKMKEKGDIPEGYSVSREKKERFSLILESASTNQTSMYLCASGAGDYSYEQYFGPGTRLTVT.

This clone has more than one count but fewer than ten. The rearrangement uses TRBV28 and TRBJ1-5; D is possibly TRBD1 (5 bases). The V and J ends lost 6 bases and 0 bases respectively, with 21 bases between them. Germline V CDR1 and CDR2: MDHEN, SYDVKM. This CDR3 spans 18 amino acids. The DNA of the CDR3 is TGTGCCAGCAGGGTAGGTACAGTCAAGGGGTATAGCAATCAGCCCCAGCATTTT. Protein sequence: CASRVGTVKGYSNQPQHF.

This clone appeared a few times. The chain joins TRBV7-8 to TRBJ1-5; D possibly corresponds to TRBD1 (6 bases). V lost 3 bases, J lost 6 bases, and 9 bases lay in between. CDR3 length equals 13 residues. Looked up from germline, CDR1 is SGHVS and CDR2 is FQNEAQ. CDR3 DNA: TGTGCCAGCAGCTTCCTACAGGGTCAGCCCCAGCATTTT. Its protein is CASSFLQGQPQHF.

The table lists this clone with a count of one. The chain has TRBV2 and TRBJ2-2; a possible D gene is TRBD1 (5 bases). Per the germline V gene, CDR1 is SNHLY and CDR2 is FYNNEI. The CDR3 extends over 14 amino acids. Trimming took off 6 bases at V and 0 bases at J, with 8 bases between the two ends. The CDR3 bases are TGTGCCAGCAGGGCAGGGCCGAACACCGGGGAGCTGTTTTTT. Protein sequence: CASRAGPNTGELFF.

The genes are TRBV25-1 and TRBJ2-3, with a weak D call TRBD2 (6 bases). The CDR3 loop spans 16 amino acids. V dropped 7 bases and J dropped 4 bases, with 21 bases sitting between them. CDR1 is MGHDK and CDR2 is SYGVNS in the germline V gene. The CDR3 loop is CASTNNGGSLPDTQYF. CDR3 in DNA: TGTGCCAGCACCAATAATGGAGGGAGCCTCCCAGATACGCAGTATTTT.

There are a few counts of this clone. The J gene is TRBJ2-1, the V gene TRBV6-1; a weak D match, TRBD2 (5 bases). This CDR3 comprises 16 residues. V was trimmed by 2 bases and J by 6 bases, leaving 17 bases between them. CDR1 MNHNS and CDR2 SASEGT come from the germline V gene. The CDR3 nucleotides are TGTGCCAGCAGTGAAAGTGGCGGGCAGCCTCTCAATGAGCAGTTCTTC. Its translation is CASSESGGQPLNEQFF.

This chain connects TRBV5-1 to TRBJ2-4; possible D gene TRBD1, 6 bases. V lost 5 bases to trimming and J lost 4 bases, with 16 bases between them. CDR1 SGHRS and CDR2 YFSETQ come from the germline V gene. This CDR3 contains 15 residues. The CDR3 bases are TGCGCCAGCAGTTCAGCTGGGGGCCGAAAAAACATTCAGTACTTC. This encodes CASSSAGGRKNIQYF.

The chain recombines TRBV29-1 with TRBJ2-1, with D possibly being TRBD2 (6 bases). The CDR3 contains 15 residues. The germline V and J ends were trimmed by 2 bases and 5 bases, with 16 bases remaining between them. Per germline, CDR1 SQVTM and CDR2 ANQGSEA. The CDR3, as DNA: TGCAGCGTTGAAAGGGTGGGAGGAGTGGACAATGAGCAGTTCTTC. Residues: CSVERVGGVDNEQFF.

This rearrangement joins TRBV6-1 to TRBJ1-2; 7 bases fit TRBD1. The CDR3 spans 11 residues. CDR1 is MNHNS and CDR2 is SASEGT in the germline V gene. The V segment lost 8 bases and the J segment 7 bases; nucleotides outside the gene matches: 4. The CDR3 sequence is CASGRDSGYTF. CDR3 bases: TGTGCCAGCGGTCGGGACAGTGGCTACACCTTC.

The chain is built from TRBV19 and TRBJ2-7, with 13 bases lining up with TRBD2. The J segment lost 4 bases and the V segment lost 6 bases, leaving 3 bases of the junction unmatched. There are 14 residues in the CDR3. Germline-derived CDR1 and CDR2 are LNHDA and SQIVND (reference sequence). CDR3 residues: CASSGTSGDYEQYF. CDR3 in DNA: TGTGCCAGTAGCGGGACTAGCGGGGATTACGAGCAGTACTTC.

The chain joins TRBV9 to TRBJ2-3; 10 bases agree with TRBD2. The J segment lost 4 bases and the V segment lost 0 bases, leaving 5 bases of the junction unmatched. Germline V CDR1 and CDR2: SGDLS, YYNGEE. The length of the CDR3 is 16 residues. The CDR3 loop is CASSVGSSGRSDTQYF. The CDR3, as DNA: TGTGCCAGCAGCGTAGGATCTAGCGGGAGATCAGATACGCAGTATTTT.

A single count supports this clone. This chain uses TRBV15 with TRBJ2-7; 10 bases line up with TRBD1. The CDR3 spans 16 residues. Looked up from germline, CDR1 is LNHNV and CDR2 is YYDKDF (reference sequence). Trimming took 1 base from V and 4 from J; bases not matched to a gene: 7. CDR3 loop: CATSRVGKDRGYEQYF. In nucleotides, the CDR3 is TGTGCCACCAGCAGAGTTGGTAAGGACAGGGGGTACGAGCAGTACTTC.

Here the CDR3 reads CASSYSRELSGNTIYF. DNA of the CDR3: TGTGCCAGCAGTTACTCGAGGGAGCTCTCTGGAAACACCATATATTTT. The chain has TRBV6-5 and TRBJ1-3; no firm D call. Germline CDR1 is MNHEY and CDR2 is SVGAGI. V lost 0 bases and J 0 bases, leaving 9 bases between the germline ends. CDR3 length equals 16 residues.

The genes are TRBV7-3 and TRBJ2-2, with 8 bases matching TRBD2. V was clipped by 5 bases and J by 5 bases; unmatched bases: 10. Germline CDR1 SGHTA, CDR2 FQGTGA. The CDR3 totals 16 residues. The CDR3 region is CASSTTGTRDTGELFF. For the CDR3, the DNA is TGTGCCAGCAGCACCACCGGGACTAGAGATACCGGGGAGCTGTTTTTT.

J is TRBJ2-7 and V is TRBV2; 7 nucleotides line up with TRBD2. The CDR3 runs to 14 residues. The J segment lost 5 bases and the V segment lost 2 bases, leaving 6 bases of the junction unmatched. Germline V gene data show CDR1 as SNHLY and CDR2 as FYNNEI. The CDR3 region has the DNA TGTGCCAGCAGTGAATGGAGCGGGATAAACGAGCAGTACTTC. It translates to CASSEWSGINEQYF. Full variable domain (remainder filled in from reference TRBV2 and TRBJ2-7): EPEVTQTPSHQVTQMGQEVILRCVPISNHLYFYWYRQILGQKVEFLVSFYNNEISEKSEIFDDQFSVERPDGSNFTLKIRSTKLEDSAMYFCASSEWSGINEQYFGPGTRLTVT.

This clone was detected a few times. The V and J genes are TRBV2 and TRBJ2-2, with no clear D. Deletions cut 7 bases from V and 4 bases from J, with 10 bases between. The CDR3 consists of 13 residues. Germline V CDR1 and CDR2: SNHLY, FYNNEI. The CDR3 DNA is TGTGCCAGCACCGTACTTGGCACCGGGGAGCTGTTTTTT. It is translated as CASTVLGTGELFF.

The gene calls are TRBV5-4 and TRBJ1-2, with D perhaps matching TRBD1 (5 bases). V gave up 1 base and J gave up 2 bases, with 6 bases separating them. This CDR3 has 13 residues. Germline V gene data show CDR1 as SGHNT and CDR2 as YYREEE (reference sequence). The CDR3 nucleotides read TGTGCCAGCAGCTTGAACAGGAACTATGGCTACACCTTC. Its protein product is CASSLNRNYGYTF. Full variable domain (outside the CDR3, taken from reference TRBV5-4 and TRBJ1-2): ETGVTQSPTHLIKTRGQQVTLRCSSQSGHNTVSWYQQALGQGPQFIFQYYREEENGRGNFPPRFSGLQFPNYSSELNVNALELDDSALYLCASSLNRNYGYTFGSGTRLTVV.

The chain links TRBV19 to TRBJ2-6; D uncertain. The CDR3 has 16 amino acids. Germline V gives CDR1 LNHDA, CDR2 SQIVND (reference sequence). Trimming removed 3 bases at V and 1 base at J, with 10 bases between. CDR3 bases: TGTGCCAGTAGTATCTCCTCCCGGTCTGGGGCCAACGTCCTGACTTTC. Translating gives CASSISSRSGANVLTF.

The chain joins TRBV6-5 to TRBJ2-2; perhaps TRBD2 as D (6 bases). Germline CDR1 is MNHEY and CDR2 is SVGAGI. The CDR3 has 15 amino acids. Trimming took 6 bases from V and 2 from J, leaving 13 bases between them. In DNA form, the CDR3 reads TGTGCCAGCAGCCTGGGACTTACTAACACCGGGGAGCTGTTTTTT. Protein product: CASSLGLTNTGELFF.

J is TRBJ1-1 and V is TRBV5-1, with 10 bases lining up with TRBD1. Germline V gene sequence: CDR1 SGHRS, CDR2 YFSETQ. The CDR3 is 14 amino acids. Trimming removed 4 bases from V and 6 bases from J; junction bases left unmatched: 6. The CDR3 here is CASSPGTGVSEAFF. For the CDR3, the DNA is TGCGCCAGCAGCCCTGGGACAGGGGTATCTGAAGCTTTCTTT.

CDR3 DNA: TGTGCCAGTAGTATAGCAGTTTATAGCAATCAGCCCCAGCATTTT. This gives the protein CASSIAVYSNQPQHF. The chain carries TRBV19 and TRBJ1-5; D is undetermined. This CDR3 region has 15 residues. CDR1 and CDR2 (germline): LNHDA, SQIVND (reference sequence). V was trimmed by 1 base and J by 0 bases, leaving 7 bases between them.

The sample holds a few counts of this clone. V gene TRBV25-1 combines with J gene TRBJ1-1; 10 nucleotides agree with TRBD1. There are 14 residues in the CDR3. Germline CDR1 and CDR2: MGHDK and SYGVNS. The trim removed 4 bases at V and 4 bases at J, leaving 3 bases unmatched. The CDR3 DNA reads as TGTGCCAGCAGTGGTCGGACAGGGGGCACTGAAGCTTTCTTT. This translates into CASSGRTGGTEAFF. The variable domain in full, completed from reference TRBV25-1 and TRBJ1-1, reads EADIYQTPRYLVIGTGKKITLECSQTMGHDKMYWYQQDPGMELHLIHYSYGVNSTEKGDLSSESTVSRIRTEHFPLTLESARPSHTSQYLCASSGRTGGTEAFFGQGTRLTVV.